Sequencing of this T cell receptor (beta chain) was carried out in a study of blood T cell repertoires in COVID-19. For the study at large: Sources were T cells, B-cell-depleted T cells, or PBMCs; the material itself was cDNA or gDNA.

In the study's own analysis: From reference gene primer amplification, estimates of nucleated cell counts were derived. The table came from immunoSEQ multiplex PCR; TCRdb's copy has only in-frame clones and leaves some out. From that table come the V and J calls and clone size; the DNA was used to work out D and trimming. The table records some 200,000 clones, over 75% of them present only once. V was shortened by 2 bases and J by 1 base, with 8 bases between the two germline ends. The CDR3 runs 15 residues. The germline V gene has CDR1 SGHTA and CDR2 FQGTGA. Source material: PBMCs or T cells enriched from blood (not recorded which). The chain links TRBV7-3 to TRBJ2-2; D is uncertain. This receptor was obtained from a woman aged 40 to 50 with acute COVID-19. The DNA of the CDR3 is TGTGCCAGCAGCTTATTAGTCGAGAACACCGGGGAGCTGTTTTTT. It specifies CASSLLVENTGELFF. The full variable domain, its missing parts supplied by reference TRBV7-3 and TRBJ2-2, is GAGVSQTPSNKVTEKGKYVELRCDPISGHTALYWYRQSLGQGPEFLIYFQGTGAADDSGLPNDRFFAVRPEGSVSTLKIQRTERGDSAVYLCASSLLVENTGELFFGEGSRLTVL.